A selection of T cell receptor beta chains follows, all from one sample in a study of control samples from healthy donors and cancer patients. Here immunoSEQ multiplex PCR was the method, and the copy in TCRdb shows in-frame clones only, minus some. The sample has 120,000 or so clones, 80% to 90% seen once. The source material was blood. Receptor source: a man between 60 and 75 years old in good health. Each CDR3 is given with its conserved first and last residue. The D gene is left open where the match is weak. Only some rows state a clone size, as once, few, many or a class for expanded clones.

TRBV5-1	-	-	TRBJ1-2	TGCGCCAGCAGCTTGGGCGACGGAGACTATGGCTACACCTTC	CASSLGDGDYGYTF
TRBV3-1/TRBV3-2	-	-	TRBJ1-2	TGTGCCAGCAGCCCCTCGCGCAGATATGGCTACACCTTC	CASSPSRRYGYTF
TRBV28	-	TRBD1	TRBJ1-2	TGTGCCACAGGGGAACAGGGGTATGGCTACACCTTC	CATGEQGYGYTF
TRBV7-2	-	-	TRBJ2-1	TGTGCCAGCAGCTTAGTCAGAAACCAGAACAATGAGCAGTTCTTC	CASSLVRNQNNEQFF
TRBV19	once	-	TRBJ2-3	TGTGCCAGTAGTATAGGACCAGGGAGCACAGATACGCAGTATTTT	CASSIGPGSTDTQYF
TRBV4-3	once	-	TRBJ2-2	TGCGCCAGCAGCCAAGGAACAGAGCGAGCGAACACCGGGGAGCTGTTTTTT	CASSQGTERANTGELFF
TRBV28	-	-	TRBJ1-3	TGTGCCAGCGGCTCTTTTTTCTCTGGAAACACCATATATTTT	CASGSFFSGNTIYF
TRBV6-5	-	-	TRBJ1-1	TGTGCCAGCAAGAGCGGACCGATAGCTTTCTTT	CASKSGPIAFF
TRBV5-4	-	-	TRBJ1-2	TGTGCCAGCAGCCCCAGCTTCCTAGAACAGGAAATCTATGGCTACACCTTC	CASSPSFLEQEIYGYTF
TRBV7-9	-	TRBD1	TRBJ1-2	TGTGCCAGCAGCTTAGTTGGGACAGGGGCCTATGGCTACACCTTC	CASSLVGTGAYGYTF
TRBV3-1/TRBV3-2	-	-	TRBJ1-3	TGTGCCAGCAGCCGCAGGGATTTTGGAAACACCATATATTTT	CASSRRDFGNTIYF
TRBV29-1	-	TRBD1	TRBJ1-2	TGCAGCGTTGAAGGGACAGGGGCGAGGGATGGCTACACCTTC	CSVEGTGARDGYTF
TRBV28	few	TRBD1	TRBJ1-2	TGTGCCAGCAGTTTAGGGGCAGGGGGAGGCTACACCTTC	CASSLGAGGGYTF
TRBV7-8	-	TRBD2	TRBJ2-7	TGTGCCAGCAGCGCGCACAGCGGGGGGAGCTCCTACGAGCAGTACTTC	CASSAHSGGSSYEQYF
TRBV4-1	-	TRBD2	TRBJ2-5	TGCGCCAGCAGCAACGGCTTAGCGGGGGCTCAAGAGACCCAGTACTTC	CASSNGLAGAQETQYF
TRBV2	-	-	TRBJ1-2	TGTGCCAGCAGTTTGGGGACTAACTATGGCTACACCTTC	CASSLGTNYGYTF
TRBV14	-	-	TRBJ1-2	TGTGCCAGCAGCCACCTTGGGGGTATAGCTAACTATGGCTACACCTTC	CASSHLGGIANYGYTF
TRBV5-4	-	-	TRBJ2-3	TGTGCCAGCAGCCTAAAGTCCACATACGCAGATACGCAGTATTTT	CASSLKSTYADTQYF
TRBV3-1/TRBV3-2	-	TRBD1	TRBJ1-2	TGTGCCAGCAGTCTTGACAGGGTCAGAGGCTACACCTTC	CASSLDRVRGYTF
TRBV30	-	-	TRBJ1-1	TGTGCCTGGAGGGTAATGGACGAAGCTTTCTTT	CAWRVMDEAFF
TRBV6-2/TRBV6-3	-	TRBD1	TRBJ2-5	TGTGCCAGCAGTAAAGGAGGGACAGGCCAAGAGACCCAGTACTTC	CASSKGGTGQETQYF
TRBV7-9	-	TRBD2	TRBJ2-3	TGTGCCAGCAGCTTAGCGCGAGCGGGGAGGTTATTAGATACGCAGTATTTT	CASSLARAGRLLDTQYF
TRBV24-1	few	-	TRBJ1-1	TGTGCCACCAGTGATTCACGGCGAGCCGACACTGAAGCTTTCTTT	CATSDSRRADTEAFF
TRBV21-1	-	-	TRBJ2-1	TGTGCCAGCAGCTTCTACAGGGGGCGCCGGGGGAATGAGCAGTTCTTC	CASSFYRGRRGNEQFF
TRBV19	once	TRBD1	TRBJ2-5	TGTGCCAGTAGTATAGTGTCCTGGACAGGGGGAGAGACCCAGTACTTC	CASSIVSWTGGETQYF
TRBV24-1	-	-	TRBJ1-2	TGTGCCACCAGTGACCACGGGTATTCGGTTGATGGCTACACCTTC	CATSDHGYSVDGYTF
TRBV6-1	-	TRBD1	TRBJ1-3	TGTGCCAGCAGTGTTACCGGGACAGGGGGTGGAAACACCATATATTTT	CASSVTGTGGGNTIYF
TRBV28	-	-	TRBJ2-5	TGTGCCAGCAGTTTCGGCCGTGTCCAAGAGACCCAGTACTTC	CASSFGRVQETQYF
TRBV18	once	-	TRBJ2-7	TGTGCCAGCTCACCATCAGACGGAATCTACGAGCAGTACTTC	CASSPSDGIYEQYF
TRBV6-5	-	TRBD1	TRBJ1-1	TGTGCCAGCAGTTACTCGGGACAGATGAACACTGAAGCTTTCTTT	CASSYSGQMNTEAFF
TRBV18	-	-	TRBJ2-7	TGTGCCAGCTCACCACCGGGTAGGGGTGCCTACGGGCAGTACTTC	CASSPPGRGAYGQYF
TRBV3-1/TRBV3-2	-	-	TRBJ2-1	TGTGCCAGCAGCCAAGGGGATGAGCAGTTCTTC	CASSQGDEQFF